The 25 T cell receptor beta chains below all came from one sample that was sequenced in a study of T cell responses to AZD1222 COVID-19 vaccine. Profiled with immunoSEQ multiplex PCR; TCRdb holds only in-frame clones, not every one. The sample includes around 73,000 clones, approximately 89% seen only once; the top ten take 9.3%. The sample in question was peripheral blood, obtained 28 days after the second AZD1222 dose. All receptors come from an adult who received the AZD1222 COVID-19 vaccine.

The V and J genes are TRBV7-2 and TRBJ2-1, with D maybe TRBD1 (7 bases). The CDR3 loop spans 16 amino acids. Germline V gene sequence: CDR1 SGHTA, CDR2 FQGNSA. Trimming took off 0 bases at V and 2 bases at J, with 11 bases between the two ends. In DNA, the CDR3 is TGTGCCAGCAGCTTAGCAGGAGGGGGCGCCTACAATGAGCAGTTCTTC. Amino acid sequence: CASSLAGGGAYNEQFF.

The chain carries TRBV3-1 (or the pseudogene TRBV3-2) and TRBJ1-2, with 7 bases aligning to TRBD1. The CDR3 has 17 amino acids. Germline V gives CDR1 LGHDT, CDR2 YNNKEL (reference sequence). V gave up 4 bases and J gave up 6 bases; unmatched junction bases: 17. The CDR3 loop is CASSPLRVAGGKDGYTF. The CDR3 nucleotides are TGTGCCAGCAGCCCCTTGAGGGTGGCAGGGGGTAAGGATGGCTACACCTTC.

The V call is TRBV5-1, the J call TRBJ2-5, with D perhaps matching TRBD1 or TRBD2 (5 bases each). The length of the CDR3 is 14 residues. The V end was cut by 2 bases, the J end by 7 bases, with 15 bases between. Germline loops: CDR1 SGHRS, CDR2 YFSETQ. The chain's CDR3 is CASSFGYPRGTQYF. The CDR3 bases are TGCGCCAGCAGCTTTGGCTACCCGAGGGGGACCCAGTACTTC.

CDR3 nucleotide sequence: TGTGCCAGTAGTCCGGGACACCGTAGCACAGATACGCAGTATTTT. Its translation: CASSPGHRSTDTQYF. This chain connects TRBV19 to TRBJ2-3; tentatively, D is TRBD1 (6 bases). Germline assignment: CDR1 LNHDA and CDR2 SQIVND (reference sequence). The CDR3 contains 15 residues. V lost 5 bases, J lost 0 bases, and 12 bases lay in between.

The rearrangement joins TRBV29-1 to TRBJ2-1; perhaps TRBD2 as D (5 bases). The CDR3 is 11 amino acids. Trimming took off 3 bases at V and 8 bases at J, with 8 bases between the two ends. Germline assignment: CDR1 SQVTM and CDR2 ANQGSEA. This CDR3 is CSVDSGDEQFF. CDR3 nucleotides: TGCAGCGTTGACAGCGGAGATGAGCAGTTCTTC.

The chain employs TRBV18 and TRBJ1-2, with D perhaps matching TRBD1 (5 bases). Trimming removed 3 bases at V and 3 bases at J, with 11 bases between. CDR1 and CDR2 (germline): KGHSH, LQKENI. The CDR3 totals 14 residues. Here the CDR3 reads CASSPQGGDYGYTF. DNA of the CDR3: TGTGCCAGCTCACCCCAGGGAGGGGACTATGGCTACACCTTC.

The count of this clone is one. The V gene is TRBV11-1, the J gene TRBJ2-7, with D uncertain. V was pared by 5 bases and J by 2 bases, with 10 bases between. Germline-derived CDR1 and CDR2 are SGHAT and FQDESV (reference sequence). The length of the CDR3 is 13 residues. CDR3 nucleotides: TGTGCCAGCAGCGACGGACGCACCTACGAGCAGTACGTC. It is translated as CASSDGRTYEQYV.

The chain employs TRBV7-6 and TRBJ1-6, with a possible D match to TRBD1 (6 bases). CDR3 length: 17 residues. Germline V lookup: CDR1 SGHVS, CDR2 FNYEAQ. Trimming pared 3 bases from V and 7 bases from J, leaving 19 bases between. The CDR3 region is CASSLHQLGTPNSPLHF. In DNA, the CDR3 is TGTGCCAGCAGCTTGCACCAATTGGGGACACCGAATTCACCCCTCCACTTT.

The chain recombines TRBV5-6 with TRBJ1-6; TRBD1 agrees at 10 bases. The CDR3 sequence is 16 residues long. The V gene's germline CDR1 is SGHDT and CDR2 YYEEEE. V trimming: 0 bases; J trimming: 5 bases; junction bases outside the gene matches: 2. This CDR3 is CASSLGQGANNSPLHF. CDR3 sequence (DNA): TGTGCCAGCAGCTTGGGACAGGGGGCAAATAATTCACCCCTCCACTTT.

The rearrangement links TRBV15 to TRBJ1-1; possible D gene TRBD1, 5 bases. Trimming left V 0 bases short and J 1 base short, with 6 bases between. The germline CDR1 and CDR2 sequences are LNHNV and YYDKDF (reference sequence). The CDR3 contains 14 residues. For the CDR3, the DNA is TGTGCCACCAGCAGAGATACAGGGAACACTGAAGCTTTCTTT. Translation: CATSRDTGNTEAFF.

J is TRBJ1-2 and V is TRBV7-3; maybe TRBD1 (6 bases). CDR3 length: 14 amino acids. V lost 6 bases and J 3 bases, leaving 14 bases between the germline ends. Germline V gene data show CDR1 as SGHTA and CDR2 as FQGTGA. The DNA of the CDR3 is TGTGCCAGCAGTACTACAGGGTACGACTATGGCTACACCTTC. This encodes CASSTTGYDYGYTF.

The CDR3 region is CASELRAGGTGANVLTF. CDR3 DNA sequence: TGTGCCAGCGAGCTCCGAGCGGGAGGTACTGGGGCCAACGTCCTGACTTTC. The chain recombines TRBV2 with TRBJ2-6; TRBD2 matches 9 bases. Trimming removed 8 bases from V and 2 bases from J; junction bases left unmatched: 10. CDR3 length: 17 amino acids. Germline V gene data show CDR1 as SNHLY and CDR2 as FYNNEI.

CDR3 region: CASSRDRGANTEAFF. The CDR3 DNA reads TGTGCCAGCAGCCGGGACAGGGGGGCGAACACTGAAGCTTTCTTT. The V call is TRBV3-1 (or the pseudogene TRBV3-2), the J call TRBJ1-1; TRBD1 aligns across 11 bases. V lost 4 bases to trimming and J lost 1 base; unmatched junction nucleotides: 2. The CDR3 covers 15 residues. Germline CDR1 and CDR2: LGHDT and YNNKEL (reference sequence).

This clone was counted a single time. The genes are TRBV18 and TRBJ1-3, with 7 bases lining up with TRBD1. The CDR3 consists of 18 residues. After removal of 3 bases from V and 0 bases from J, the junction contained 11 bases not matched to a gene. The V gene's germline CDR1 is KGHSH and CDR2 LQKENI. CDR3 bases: TGTGCCAGCTCACCCTTTACGGGACAGAAGAGCTCTGGAAACACCATATATTTT. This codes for CASSPFTGQKSSGNTIYF. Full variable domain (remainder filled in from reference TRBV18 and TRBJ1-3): NAGVMQNPRHLVRRRGQEARLRCSPMKGHSHVYWYRQLPEEGLKFMVYLQKENIIDESGMPKERFSAEFPKEGPSILRIQQVVRGDSAAYFCASSPFTGQKSSGNTIYFGEGSWLTVV.

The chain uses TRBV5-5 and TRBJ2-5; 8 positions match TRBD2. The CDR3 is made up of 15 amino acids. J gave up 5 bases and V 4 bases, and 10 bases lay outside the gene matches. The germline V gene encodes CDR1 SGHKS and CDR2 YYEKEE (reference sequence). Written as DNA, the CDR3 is TGTGCCAGCAGCGTCCCGGGACTAGGGACCGAGACCCAGTACTTC. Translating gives CASSVPGLGTETQYF. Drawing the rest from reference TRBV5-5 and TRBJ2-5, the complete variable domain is DAGVTQSPTHLIKTRGQQVTLRCSPISGHKSVSWYQQVLGQGPQFIFQYYEKEERGRGNFPDRFSARQFPNYSSELNVNALLLGDSALYLCASSVPGLGTETQYFGPGTRLLVL.

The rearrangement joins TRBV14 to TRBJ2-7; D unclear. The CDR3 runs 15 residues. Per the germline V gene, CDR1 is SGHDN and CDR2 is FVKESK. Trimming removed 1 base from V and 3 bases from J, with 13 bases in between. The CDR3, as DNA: TGTGCCAGCAGCCAAGTCGTAACGGAGTTCTACGAGCAGTACTTC. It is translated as CASSQVVTEFYEQYF.

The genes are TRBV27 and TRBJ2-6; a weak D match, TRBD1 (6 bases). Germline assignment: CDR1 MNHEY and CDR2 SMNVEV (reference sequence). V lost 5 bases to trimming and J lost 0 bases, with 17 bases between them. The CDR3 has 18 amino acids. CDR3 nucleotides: TGTGCCAGCAGTCCGTTCCTAACAGGGATCTCTGGGGCCAACGTCCTGACTTTC. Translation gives CASSPFLTGISGANVLTF.

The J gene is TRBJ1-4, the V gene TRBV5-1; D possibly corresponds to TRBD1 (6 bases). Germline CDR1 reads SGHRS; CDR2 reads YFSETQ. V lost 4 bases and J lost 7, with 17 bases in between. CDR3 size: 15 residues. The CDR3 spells CASSPRSGESEKLFF. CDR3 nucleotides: TGCGCCAGCAGCCCACGGTCAGGGGAGAGTGAAAAACTGTTTTTT.

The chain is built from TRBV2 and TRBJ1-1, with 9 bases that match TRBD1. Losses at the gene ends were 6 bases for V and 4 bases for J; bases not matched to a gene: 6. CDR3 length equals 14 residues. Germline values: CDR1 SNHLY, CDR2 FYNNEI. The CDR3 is CASRSPGQGTEAFF. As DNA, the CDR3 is TGTGCCAGCAGATCTCCGGGACAGGGCACTGAAGCTTTCTTT.

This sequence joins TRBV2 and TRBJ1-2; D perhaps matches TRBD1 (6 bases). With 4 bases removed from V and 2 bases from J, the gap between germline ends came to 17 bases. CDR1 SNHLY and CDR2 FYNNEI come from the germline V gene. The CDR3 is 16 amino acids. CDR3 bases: TGTGCCAGCAGTGGGATGGGGGGCAGGGCCAACTATGGCTACACCTTC. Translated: CASSGMGGRANYGYTF.

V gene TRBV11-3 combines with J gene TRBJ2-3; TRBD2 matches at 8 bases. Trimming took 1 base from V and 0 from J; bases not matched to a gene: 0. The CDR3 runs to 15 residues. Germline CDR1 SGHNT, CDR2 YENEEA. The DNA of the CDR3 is TGTGCCAGCAGCTTAGCGGGGGGGAGCACAGATACGCAGTATTTT. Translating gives CASSLAGGSTDTQYF.

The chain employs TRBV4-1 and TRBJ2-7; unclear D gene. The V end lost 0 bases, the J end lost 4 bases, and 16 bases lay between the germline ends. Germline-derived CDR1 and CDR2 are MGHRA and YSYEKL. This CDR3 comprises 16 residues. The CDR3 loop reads CASSQDRAGVRYEQYF. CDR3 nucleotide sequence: TGCGCCAGCAGCCAAGATCGAGCAGGTGTCAGGTACGAGCAGTACTTC.

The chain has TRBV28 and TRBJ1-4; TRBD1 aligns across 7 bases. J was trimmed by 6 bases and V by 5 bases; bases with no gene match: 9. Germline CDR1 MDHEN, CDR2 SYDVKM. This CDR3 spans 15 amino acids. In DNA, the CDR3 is TGTGCCAGCAGTCAGGGGGACAGCCGTCATGAAAAACTGTTTTTT. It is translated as CASSQGDSRHEKLFF.

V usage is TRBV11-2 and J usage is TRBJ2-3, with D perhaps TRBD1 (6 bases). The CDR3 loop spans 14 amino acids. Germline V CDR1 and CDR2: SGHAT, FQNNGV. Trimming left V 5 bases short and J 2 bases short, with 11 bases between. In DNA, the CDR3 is TGTGCCAGCAGCCCGGCAGGGGACACAGATACGCAGTATTTT. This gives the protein CASSPAGDTDTQYF.

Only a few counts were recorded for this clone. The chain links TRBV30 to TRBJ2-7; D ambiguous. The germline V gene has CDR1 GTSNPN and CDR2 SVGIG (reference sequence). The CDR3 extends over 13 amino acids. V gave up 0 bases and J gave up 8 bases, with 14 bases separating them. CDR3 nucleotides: TGTGCCTGGAGTGTCCGCCGGGTGGAACAGCAGTACTTC. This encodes CAWSVRRVEQQYF.